This is a list of T cell receptor beta chains from one sample in a study of cytomegalovirus exposure and HLA in healthy donors. Sequencing used immunoSEQ multiplex PCR; TCRdb keeps in-frame clones, though not all of them. Of about 200,000 clones in the sample, 70% were seen once. The sequenced sample was PBMCs. The receptors derive from a man in his forties in good health and CMV-seropositive. CDR3s include the opening cysteine and the closing phenylalanine or tryptophan. D genes are given only for firm matches.

d_gene,j_gene,v_gene,CDR3aa,CDR3nt
TRBD2,TRBJ2-7,TRBV27,CASSSGGTDSYEQYF,TGTGCCAGCAGTTCGGGGGGGACGGACTCCTACGAGCAGTACTTC
TRBD1,TRBJ1-6,TRBV28,CASRPSGTGNNSPLHF,TGTGCCAGTAGGCCCTCCGGGACAGGGAATAATTCACCCCTCCACTTT
TRBD2,TRBJ2-2,TRBV2,CASSGTSGGPYTGELFF,TGTGCCAGCAGTGGGACTAGCGGGGGGCCGTACACCGGGGAGCTGTTTTTT
TRBD1,TRBJ1-6,TRBV6-1,CASGPGQGIRSPLHF,TGTGCCAGCGGGCCGGGACAGGGGATTAGATCACCCCTCCACTTT
NA,TRBJ2-3,TRBV11-3,CASSWGGASDTQYF,TGTGCCAGCAGCTGGGGGGGGGCCTCCGATACGCAGTATTTT
NA,TRBJ1-6,TRBV6-5,CASSYTGDSPLHF,TGTGCCAGCAGTTACACGGGAGATTCACCCCTCCACTTT
NA,TRBJ2-7,TRBV5-5,CASSPGSGYEQYF,TGTGCCAGCAGCCCGGGTAGTGGCTACGAGCAGTACTTC
TRBD1,TRBJ2-5,TRBV28,CASSGRGQSYRETQYF,TGTGCCAGCAGTGGTCGGGGACAGAGTTACAGGGAGACCCAGTACTTC
NA,TRBJ2-7,TRBV11-2,CASSLGQPYEQYF,TGTGCCAGCAGCCTCGGACAGCCTTACGAGCAGTACTTC
TRBD1,TRBJ2-5,TRBV19,CASGYRGWKETQYF,TGTGCCAGTGGGTACAGGGGGTGGAAAGAGACCCAGTACTTC
TRBD1,TRBJ1-1,TRBV23-1,CASFLGQENTEAFF,TGCGCCAGCTTCTTGGGACAGGAGAACACTGAAGCTTTCTTT